The 26 T cell receptor beta chains below come from one sample, sequenced in a study of Tregs in tolerant kidney transplant recipients. The assay was immunoSEQ multiplex PCR, and TCRdb's table has in-frame clones only and misses some. The sample lists about 240,000 clones; 80% to 85% were seen once. Specimen: CD4+ T cells from blood. The receptors were gathered from a human donor in good health.

This chain uses TRBV7-9 with TRBJ1-4; no clear D gene. Germline lookup yields CDR1 SEHNR and CDR2 FQNEAQ (reference sequence). Between the trimmed V and J ends, which lost 1 base and 8 bases, there was a span of 14 bases. This CDR3 comprises 15 residues. This CDR3 reads CASSLGGGGGEKLFF. CDR3 nucleotide sequence: TGTGCCAGCAGCTTAGGTGGCGGTGGAGGGGAAAAACTGTTTTTT.

The chain has TRBV6-1 and TRBJ2-7, with TRBD1 identical over 8 bases. CDR3 length: 12 residues. The V gene end was trimmed by 7 bases and the J gene end by 4 bases; junction bases not matched to a gene: 3. Germline V gives CDR1 MNHNS, CDR2 SASEGT. The CDR3 DNA is TGTGCCAGCACCAGGGACAGGTACGAGCAGTACTTC. Protein: CASTRDRYEQYF.

J is TRBJ1-4 and V is TRBV9; D uncertain. CDR3 length: 12 amino acids. V lost 3 bases to trimming and J lost 5 bases, with 5 bases between them. Germline CDR1 is SGDLS and CDR2 is YYNGEE. The CDR3 reads CASSAANEKLFF. Written as DNA, the CDR3 is TGTGCCAGCAGCGCCGCGAATGAAAAACTGTTTTTT.

The rearrangement joins TRBV13 to TRBJ2-7; D is perhaps TRBD1 (6 bases). V was clipped by 5 bases and J by 4 bases, with 12 bases between them. Germline V gives CDR1 PRHDT, CDR2 FYEKMQ (reference sequence). This CDR3 has 13 amino acids. In nucleotides, the CDR3 is TGTGCCAGCAGCCCGGACAGCGGATACGAGCAGTACTTC. It encodes CASSPDSGYEQYF.

The gene calls are TRBV2 and TRBJ2-2; TRBD2 agrees at 14 bases. The CDR3 runs 21 residues. In germline, CDR1 is SNHLY, CDR2 FYNNEI. Trimming removed 2 bases from V and 4 bases from J; junction bases left unmatched: 15. Here the CDR3 reads CASSELQMTSGRGTSTGELFF. CDR3 DNA: TGTGCCAGCAGTGAACTTCAAATGACTAGCGGGAGGGGTACGAGCACCGGGGAGCTGTTTTTT.

The genes are TRBV2 and TRBJ1-1; a possible D gene is TRBD1 (6 bases). V gave up 6 bases and J gave up 1 base, with 15 bases separating them. The germline gives CDR1 SNHLY, CDR2 FYNNEI. The CDR3 sequence is 15 residues long. Here the CDR3 reads CASRGTGHPNTEAFF. CDR3 coding DNA: TGTGCCAGCAGAGGTACGGGACACCCGAACACTGAAGCTTTCTTT.

The chain employs TRBV5-1 and TRBJ1-6; 7 positions agree with TRBD1. CDR3 size: 14 residues. Germline V gene lookup returns CDR1 SGHRS and CDR2 YFSETQ. V shed 4 bases, J shed 6 bases, and the junction held 4 bases outside the gene matches. CDR3 in amino acids: CASSLRQGNSPLHF. CDR3 nucleotide sequence: TGCGCCAGCAGCCTAAGACAGGGTAATTCACCCCTCCACTTT.

The rearrangement joins TRBV7-3 to TRBJ2-5, with no clear D. V was shortened by 4 bases and J by 3 bases, with 15 bases between the two germline ends. The CDR3 has 15 amino acids. Germline loops: CDR1 SGHTA, CDR2 FQGTGA. The CDR3 nucleotides read TGTGCCAGCAGCTGGGGTCTCGGTGGCGAAGAGACCCAGTACTTC. Protein product: CASSWGLGGEETQYF.

V and J are TRBV7-2 and TRBJ2-4; no clear D gene. Trimming pared 5 bases from V and 6 bases from J, leaving 26 bases between. The length of the CDR3 is 18 residues. The germline CDR1 and CDR2 sequences are SGHTA and FQGNSA. This chain's CDR3 is CASSPRWAAAEKGNIQYF. The CDR3, as DNA: TGTGCCAGCAGCCCTAGGTGGGCCGCGGCCGAAAAAGGAAACATTCAGTACTTC.

V and J are TRBV18 and TRBJ2-1, with D unresolved. Germline V gene data show CDR1 as KGHSH and CDR2 as LQKENI. The V end lost 5 bases, the J end lost 4 bases, and 15 bases lay between the germline ends. This CDR3 region has 15 residues. CDR3 amino acids: CASSTELWVYNEQFF. The CDR3 region has the DNA TGTGCCAGCTCAACCGAGCTCTGGGTTTACAATGAGCAGTTCTTC. The entire variable domain, with the rest obtained from reference TRBV18 and TRBJ2-1, is as follows: NAGVMQNPRHLVRRRGQEARLRCSPMKGHSHVYWYRQLPEEGLKFMVYLQKENIIDESGMPKERFSAEFPKEGPSILRIQQVVRGDSAAYFCASSTELWVYNEQFFGPGTRLTVL.

The chain recombines TRBV6-5 with TRBJ1-2, with 8 nucleotides matching TRBD1. This CDR3 region has 13 residues. Germline CDR1 MNHEY, CDR2 SVGAGI. Trimming at V came to 5 bases and at J to 10 bases, leaving 9 bases not matched to a gene. CDR3 bases: TGTGCCAGCAGTGACAGGGGACAGAGCTCCTACACCTTC. It is translated as CASSDRGQSSYTF.

The CDR3 sequence is CASSQTGTSGYNEQFF. CDR3 bases: TGCGCCAGCAGCCAAACCGGGACTAGCGGCTACAATGAGCAGTTCTTC. This chain joins TRBV4-1 and TRBJ2-1; 11 bases line up with TRBD2. Trimming cost V 2 bases and J 3 bases; bases outside gene matches: 3. This CDR3 contains 16 residues. CDR1 and CDR2 from the germline V gene are MGHRA and YSYEKL.

A few counts support this clone. The chain combines TRBV5-1 with TRBJ2-7; D gene ambiguous. This CDR3 is built from 14 residues. The germline V and J ends were trimmed by 0 bases and 6 bases, with 13 bases remaining between them. Germline lookup yields CDR1 SGHRS and CDR2 YFSETQ. Here the CDR3 DNA reads TGCGCCAGCAGCTTGGCCGCAGGATCCGGCGAGCAGTACTTC. Its protein is CASSLAAGSGEQYF.

The gene calls are TRBV15 and TRBJ2-5; tentative D call: TRBD1 (6 bases). Looked up from germline, CDR1 is LNHNV and CDR2 is YYDKDF (reference sequence). V gave up 7 bases and J gave up 5 bases, with 23 bases separating them. This CDR3 is 16 amino acids long. The CDR3 here is CATTKVGHNNGETQYF. The CDR3 DNA sequence: TGTGCCACCACCAAGGTGGGACACAACAACGGGGAGACCCAGTACTTC.

The chain joins TRBV5-1 to TRBJ2-1; D unclear. Germline V gene sequence: CDR1 SGHRS, CDR2 YFSETQ. Trimming took 0 bases from V and 0 from J, leaving 13 bases between them. The CDR3 is made up of 17 amino acids. CDR3 coding DNA: TGCGCCAGCAGCTTGGCCTATAAGCTATACTCCTACAATGAGCAGTTCTTC. The encoded protein is CASSLAYKLYSYNEQFF.

This clone appeared a single time. This rearrangement joins TRBV5-1 to TRBJ1-6; weak D call: TRBD1 (5 bases). The V and J ends lost 4 bases and 8 bases respectively, with 19 bases between them. Germline CDR1 reads SGHRS; CDR2 reads YFSETQ. The CDR3 length is 16 residues. In nucleotides, the CDR3 is TGCGCCAGCAGCGGGGGACCGGGCACCGGAGATTCACCCCTCCACTTT. Translation: CASSGGPGTGDSPLHF. The variable domain in full, completed from reference TRBV5-1 and TRBJ1-6, reads KAGVTQTPRYLIKTRGQQVTLSCSPISGHRSVSWYQQTPGQGLQFLFEYFSETQRNKGNFPGRFSGRQFSNSRSEMNVSTLELGDSALYLCASSGGPGTGDSPLHFGNGTRLTVT.

The chain has TRBV7-9 and TRBJ1-2; TRBD1 might be the D (5 bases). Germline V gene lookup returns CDR1 SEHNR and CDR2 FQNEAQ (reference sequence). This CDR3 is 13 amino acids long. Trimming removed 2 bases at V and 7 bases at J, with 11 bases between. The CDR3 DNA reads as TGTGCCAGCAGCTTACCAGGGTCCTCTGGCTACACCTTC. Amino acid sequence: CASSLPGSSGYTF.

This clone was seen a handful of times. The gene calls are TRBV10-2 and TRBJ1-3, with D hard to call. The CDR3 covers 15 residues. V was pared by 3 bases and J by 0 bases, with 9 bases between. Germline CDR1 and CDR2: WSHSY and SAAADI. The CDR3: CASSEISPSGNTIYF. In DNA form, the CDR3 reads TGCGCCAGCAGTGAAATCTCACCCTCTGGAAACACCATATATTTT.

The chain recombines TRBV18 with TRBJ2-7; 8 bases line up with TRBD1. Germline CDR1 and CDR2: KGHSH and LQKENI. The CDR3 length is 16 residues. After removal of 0 bases from V and 4 bases from J, the junction contained 8 bases not matched to a gene. CDR3 nucleotide sequence: TGTGCCAGCTCACCACCGTCGACAGGGGAAGAATACGAGCAGTACTTC. This translates into CASSPPSTGEEYEQYF.

The V and J genes are TRBV11-3 and TRBJ2-1; TRBD2 matches 10 bases. With 6 bases clipped from V and 2 bases from J, the junction kept 4 bases outside the gene matches. The CDR3 has 15 residues. CDR1 and CDR2 (germline): SGHNT, YENEEA. The CDR3 nucleotides are TGTGCCAGCAGTTCAGGACTAGCGGCCTACAATGAGCAGTTCTTC. This sequence encodes CASSSGLAAYNEQFF.

This sequence joins TRBV11-3 and TRBJ2-2; D ambiguous. V lost 8 bases to trimming and J lost 6 bases, with 7 bases between them. CDR1 and CDR2 from the germline V gene are SGHNT and YENEEA. The CDR3 spans 11 residues. CDR3 in amino acids: CASEKAGELFF. DNA for the CDR3: TGTGCCAGCGAGAAGGCCGGGGAGCTGTTTTTT. The full variable domain, rest sourced from reference TRBV11-3 and TRBJ2-2, is EAGVVQSPRYKIIEKKQPVAFWCNPISGHNTLYWYLQNLGQGPELLIRYENEEAVDDSQLPKDRFSAERLKGVDSTLKIQPAELGDSAVYLCASEKAGELFFGEGSRLTVL.

The genes are TRBV5-8 and TRBJ2-4, with TRBD2 as a possible D gene (5 bases). The CDR3 contains 15 residues. CDR1 SGHTS and CDR2 YDEGEE come from the germline V gene. Trimming pared 2 bases from V and 1 base from J, leaving 10 bases between. CDR3 protein: CASSLRGGAKNIQYF. CDR3 nucleotide sequence: TGTGCCAGCAGCTTACGTGGCGGGGCCAAAAACATTCAGTACTTC.

The genes are TRBV5-1 and TRBJ2-3; D is undetermined. V was clipped by 3 bases and J by 4 bases, with 6 bases between them. CDR1 is SGHRS and CDR2 is YFSETQ in the germline V gene. This CDR3 is 12 amino acids long. The CDR3 loop is CASSSPPDTQYF. CDR3 DNA: TGCGCCAGCAGCTCTCCCCCAGATACGCAGTATTTT.

The rearrangement uses TRBV29-1 and TRBJ2-7, with D possibly TRBD1 on 5 matching bases. Germline-derived CDR1 and CDR2 are SQVTM and ANQGSEA. The V end lost 4 bases, the J end lost 2 bases, and 9 bases lay between the germline ends. The CDR3 length is 12 residues. Here the CDR3 reads CSVVDRAYEQYF. In DNA form, the CDR3 reads TGCAGCGTTGTAGACAGAGCCTACGAGCAGTACTTC.

The genes are TRBV7-2 and TRBJ2-4; the D is unclear. Trimming removed 5 bases from V and 12 bases from J, with 17 bases in between. Germline V lookup: CDR1 SGHTA, CDR2 FQGNSA. This CDR3 is 13 amino acids long. The CDR3 spells CASSAKALGSQYF. CDR3 DNA: TGTGCCAGCAGCGCAAAAGCATTGGGGTCTCAGTACTTC.

The chain uses TRBV7-2 and TRBJ2-3; D not resolved. Germline V CDR1 and CDR2: SGHTA, FQGNSA. The CDR3 has 12 residues. Trimming took off 2 bases at V and 4 bases at J, with 4 bases between the two ends. DNA of the CDR3: TGTGCCAGCAGCTTATATTCAGATACGCAGTATTTT. Translation: CASSLYSDTQYF.